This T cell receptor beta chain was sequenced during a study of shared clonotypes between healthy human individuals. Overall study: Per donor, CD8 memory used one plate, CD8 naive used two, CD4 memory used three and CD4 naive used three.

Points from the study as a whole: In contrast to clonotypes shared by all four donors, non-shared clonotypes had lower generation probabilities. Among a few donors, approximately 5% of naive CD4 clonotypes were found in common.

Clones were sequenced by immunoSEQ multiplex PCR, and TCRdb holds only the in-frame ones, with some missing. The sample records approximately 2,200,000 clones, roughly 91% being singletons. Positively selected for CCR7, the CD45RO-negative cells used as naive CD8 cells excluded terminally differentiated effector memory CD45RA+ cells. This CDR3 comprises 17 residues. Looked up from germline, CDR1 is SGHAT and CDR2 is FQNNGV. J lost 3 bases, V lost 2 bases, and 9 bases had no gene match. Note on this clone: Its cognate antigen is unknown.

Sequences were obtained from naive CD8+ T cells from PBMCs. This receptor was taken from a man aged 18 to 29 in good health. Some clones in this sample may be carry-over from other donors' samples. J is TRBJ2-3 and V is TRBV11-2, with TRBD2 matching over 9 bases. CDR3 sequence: CASSLTLGAGGTDTQYF. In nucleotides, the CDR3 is TGTGCCAGCAGCTTAACGTTGGGAGCGGGAGGAACAGATACGCAGTATTTT. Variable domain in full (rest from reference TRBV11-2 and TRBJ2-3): EAGVAQSPRYKIIEKRQSVAFWCNPISGHATLYWYQQILGQGPKLLIQFQNNGVVDDSQLPKDRFSAERLKGVDSTLKIQPAKLEDSAVYLCASSLTLGAGGTDTQYFGPGTRLTVL.